A single TCR beta chain is shown here with its context. The specificity of this receptor is unknown. No clone much larger than this one lies a single base away; base qualities are absent. V is cut by 6 bases and J by 3 bases, and the space between the germline ends is 14 bases. From its cysteine to its phenylalanine, the CDR3 spans 15 amino acids. The kept DNA is CDR3 alone, 45 bases in frame from the first base. Per the germline V gene, MNHNS is the CDR1 and SASEGT is the CDR2. The library relied on 5' RACE. Sequenced on an Illumina HiSeq 2500. A second PCR of about 6 to 12 cycles was run with a J-beta primer mix and a sample-barcoded 5' primer. Each TCR beta cDNA molecule received a unique molecular identifier from a template-switch 5' adaptor carrying 12 random nucleotides. Each sample yielded at least 2.5 million CDR3-containing paired-end reads. The Mint cDNA synthesis kit, primed by a TRBC-specific oligonucleotide, was used to synthesize first-strand cDNA from all RNA. Following uracil-DNA glycosylase treatment, a first 18-cycle PCR with universal primers M1SS and BC2_uni_R was performed on all cDNA. As for the authors' bioinformatics: For normalization, 1 million high-quality reads, each with a distinct molecular identifier, were randomly selected from each sample. Reads with shared molecular identifiers were discarded instead of being binned into consensus sequences. MiTCR, run with a Q25 quality threshold and the strictest error-elimination algorithm, handled CDR3 identification, clonotype clustering and error correction. A nonparametric unseen species model using Euler transformation provided a lower-bound estimate of total TCR beta diversity. TCRdb handled the public reads itself, with Q25 trimming in fastp and clone calling in MiXCR, and kept productive beta chains. Each record represents a unique CDR3 protein, reported with the most common genes and DNA among its rows. The V and J calls were not made by the authors but by TCRdb's processing. Recorded for this sample are hundreds of thousands of distinct CDR3 sequences; roughly 30% of them occurred a single time. The ten biggest clones cover 15% of the sample.

The record originates from a study of blood T cells in healthy people across ages (dated by TCRdb to 2015 to 2017). Notes on the research overall: In model experiments, roughly one uniquely barcoded TCR beta cDNA molecule per two T cells was captured by template switching. The donors were split into four age groups: young (average 16 years), middle-aged (39), aged (around 67) and long-lived (approximately 80). To avoid experimental bias, donors of different ages were distributed randomly across sequencing lanes. For two donors (one aged 18 to 29 and one aged 80 or older), the study analyzed two additional independent replicas of 1 million unique cDNA reads from the same blood draw. To track age-related changes in TCR beta repertoire diversity, the study relied on deep sequencing normalized with unique cDNA molecular identifiers.

Systemically healthy Caucasian individuals from Russia, 35 to 50 in total and aged roughly 6 to 95 years, were included as donors. Around 9.7 milliliters of peripheral blood were collected from each donor into EDTA-treated Vacutainer tubes. PBMCs were isolated by Ficoll-Paque density-gradient centrifugation, with at least 7 million obtained per sample. Total RNA, at least 6 micrograms per sample, was extracted from PBMCs with Trizol reagent. The percentages of naive CD45RAhigh/CD27high T cells were determined by flow cytometry on a PBMC aliquot from every donor. Here is what the overall study found, with its caveats: The CMV infection status of donors was not known, potentially confounding age-related changes in expanded clonotypes. As age increased, observed TCR beta diversity per million T cells dropped in a roughly linear way, and a significant reduction was already evident by age 40. Bulk unsorted PBMC profiling prevented conclusive comparison of naive and antigen-experienced compartments. Estimates of total diversity based on one million sequenced T cells were regarded as lower bounds and as underestimates. Compared with the aged group, more naive CD4+ T cells, fewer expanded clones and increased TCR diversity were shown by the long-lived group, suggesting age selection. There was a strong correlation between observed TCR beta diversity and the percentage of naive T cells measured by flow cytometry.

This chain is built from TRBV6-1 and TRBJ2-2; matching of 6 bases hints at TRBD1 as the D gene. The sample consisted of blood. This TCR came from a woman older than 75 in good health. Donor details come from another sample of the same person, matched by shared clones. CDR3 region: CASSLTGLDTGELFF. The DNA reads TGTGCCAGCAGCCTTACAGGGCTGGACACCGGGGAGCTGTTTTTT.